This TCR beta chain was observed in a study of blood T cell repertoires in COVID-19. Turning to the study itself: The United States, Italy and Spain provided the acute and convalescent COVID-19 samples. The cDNA or gDNA used as material had been derived from T cells, B-cell-depleted T cells, or PBMCs.

Per the original data handling: Estimation of nucleated cell counts relied on the amplification of reference gene primers. TCRdb keeps only in-frame clones here, not all; method: immunoSEQ multiplex PCR. V and J calls and clone size are given by that table; D and trimming were obtained from the DNA. The sample carries 300,000 to 400,000 clones, over 75% recorded once. The germline CDR1 and CDR2 sequences are MDHEN and SYDVKM. The CDR3 extends over 16 amino acids. With 6 bases clipped from V and 8 bases from J, the junction kept 14 bases outside the gene matches. This clone was recorded once. Material for sequencing was peripheral blood. This sequence joins TRBV28 and TRBJ1-5; 9 positions match TRBD1. The TCR sequence derives from a woman aged 45-60 years who had recovered from COVID-19. Here the CDR3 DNA reads TGTGCCAGCAGGAGATCCGGGACAGGGTATAGAGAGCCCCAGCATTTT. This encodes CASRRSGTGYREPQHF.